This section outlines one TCR beta chain sequence together with its context. What it binds is not known. Separate from the approximately 670-subject first cohort was the roughly 130-subject validation cohort, to which the donors belonged. The sample is drawn from a study of cytomegalovirus exposure and HLA in healthy donors. Findings of the study overall: Most TCR sequences were rare, but some public TCRs occurred in many donors.

Sequencing used immunoSEQ multiplex PCR; TCRdb keeps in-frame clones, though not all of them. Of 300,000 to 350,000 clones detected, approximately 86% appear once; the ten largest clones hold approximately 0.96%. Sequenced input: PBMCs. The clonotype comes from a man aged 25-40 years in good health and CMV-seronegative.

The CDR3 DNA reads TGTGCCAGCGGATTAACAAAAGTAGCTACTGGGGCCAACGTCCTGACTTTC. Its translation: CASGLTKVATGANVLTF. This chain connects TRBV27 to TRBJ2-6; no clear D. Germline CDR1 reads MNHEY; CDR2 reads SMNVEV (reference sequence). V was clipped by 8 bases and J by 2 bases, with 19 bases between them. The CDR3 has 17 amino acids.